A selection of T cell receptor beta chains follows, all from one sample in a study of early T cells in non-severe SARS-CoV-2 infection. Via MiXCR, TCRdb re-called the 5' RACE reads, giving one row per CDR3 protein. The data hold about 64,000 distinct CDR3 sequences, with about 19% observed a single time. The sequencing here drew on whole blood, taken at baseline. These receptors were obtained from an adult who was a healthcare worker with PCR-confirmed SARS-CoV-2 infection or an uninfected control (not recorded which). CDR3s include the opening cysteine and the closing phenylalanine or tryptophan. Each record gives: clone size, V gene, CDR3 protein. Clone size is not always given. Where it is, it says once, few, many or a class for expanded clones.

.,TRBV7-3,CASSKTSGDTQYF
few,TRBV2,CASSGGFGKLFF
.,TRBV7-6,CASSPEVGDIDGYTF
many,TRBV20-1,CSARGADYGYTF
few,TRBV19,CASTVRASGVNTEAFF
few,TRBV4-1,CASSHIRDRHGYTF
few,TRBV7-6,CASSLGRYPYNEQFF
few,TRBV21-1,CAGGRGQGHQPQHF
.,TRBV6-6,CATSGSNAPSTDTQYF
.,TRBV19,CASSFISGALFF
.,TRBV7-6,CASSLQAGDHEQYF
.,TRBV7-9,CASSLAVSMYGYTF
few,TRBV5-1,CASSLWDLGQDKNIQYF
.,TRBV5-5,CASSLGPHGPNTEAFF
few,TRBV6-6,CASSLLLAGDPQDTQYF
few,TRBV30,CAWAGTSYEQYF
.,TRBV7-9,CASRPPLRDPKRAYNEQFF
.,TRBV18,CASSDSDAPQHF
.,TRBV7-3,CASSPTGSADTQYF
.,TRBV11-2,CASSLRLFPSQETQYF
few,TRBV19,CASSATGTVADTQYF
.,TRBV2,CASSELPHLQQYF
few,TRBV28,CASIWENIQYF
.,TRBV19,CASKDSYEKLFF
.,TRBV28,CASSPLGSGGADTQYF
once,TRBV6-5,CASGSSGKNIQYF
many,TRBV9,CASSVTPRDSPLHF
many,TRBV11-3,CASSLGGHEQFF
.,TRBV7-9,CASSFPATGELFF
few,TRBV7-3,CASSFGVTGELFF
.,TRBV4-1,CASSQEGTVTEAFF
.,TRBV12-5,CASGTETGELFF
few,TRBV5-5,CASSLAIGTANEKLFF
.,TRBV20-1,CSASNPGGPGDTQYF
.,TRBV7-2,CASSLGGFLLGELFF
many,TRBV7-9,CASSATGTETQYF
few,TRBV27,CASSLRGLAGTTDTQYF
.,TRBV5-5,CASSQGQGGTDTQYF
few,TRBV3-1,CASSHAAGEGYTF
.,TRBV5-1,CASSLAADRVNSPLHF
.,TRBV12-3/TRBV12-4,CASSSGTGQADTQYF
few,TRBV19,CASSYDRIEPQHF
once,TRBV3-1,CASSHDRAGGYTF
.,TRBV20-1,CSAREDSNSPLHF
few,TRBV7-3,CASSPDRGTYNEQFF
.,TRBV7-9,CASSLVEQFF
few,TRBV27,CASSAINTGELFF
few,TRBV7-9,CASSLVGALETQYF
.,TRBV14,CASSQDTGSRTAKNIQYF
.,TRBV7-8,CASSFETGSYGYTF
.,TRBV20-1,CSARRGATREQFF
.,TRBV12-3/TRBV12-4,CASSLYGEKLFF
few,TRBV7-3,CASSSPPMNTEAFF